This paragraph covers one T cell receptor beta chain sequence. This record comes from a study of shared T cell receptors in the human thymus. There are 14 residues in the CDR3. V lost 4 bases, J lost 9 bases, and 5 bases stayed unmatched. Germline loops: CDR1 SGHRS, CDR2 YFSETQ. The data were produced by immunoSEQ multiplex PCR, yet TCRdb's version contains in-frame clones alone and is incomplete. The table has over 450,000 clones, more than 75% seen once. In addition, the sample was reused for a study of human thymus T cells. That publication notes: Within thymic and blood repertoires, V and J gene usage appeared to be biased. There were highly overlapping thymic repertoires among unrelated individuals, as related research reported.

The chain carries TRBV5-1 and TRBJ1-5; 12 positions agree with TRBD1. The source material was thymocytes. The sequence came from a boy younger than two with a congenital heart defect. CDR3 amino acids: CASSPGTGGWPQHF. The CDR3 DNA follows: TGCGCCAGCAGCCCAGGGACAGGGGGCTGGCCCCAGCATTTT.